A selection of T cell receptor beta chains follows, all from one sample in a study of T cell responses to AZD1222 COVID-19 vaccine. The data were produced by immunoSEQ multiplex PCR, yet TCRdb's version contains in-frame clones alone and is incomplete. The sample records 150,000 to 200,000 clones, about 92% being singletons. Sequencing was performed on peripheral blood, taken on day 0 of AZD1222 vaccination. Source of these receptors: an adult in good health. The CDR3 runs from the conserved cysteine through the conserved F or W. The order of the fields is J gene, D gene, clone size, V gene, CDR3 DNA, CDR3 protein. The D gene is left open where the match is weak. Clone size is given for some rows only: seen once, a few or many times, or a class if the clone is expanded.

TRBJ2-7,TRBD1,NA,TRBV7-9,TGTGCCAGCGCTGAGGGACAGGGATCCTACGAGCAGTACTTC,CASAEGQGSYEQYF
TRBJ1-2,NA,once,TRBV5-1,TGCGCCAGCAGCTTGGTCCCAGGGGTGGGCTATGGCTACACCTTC,CASSLVPGVGYGYTF
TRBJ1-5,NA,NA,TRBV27,TGTGCCAGCAGTCCCCTCCAGGAACGGACCCAGCATTTT,CASSPLQERTQHF
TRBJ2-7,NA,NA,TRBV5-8,TGTGCCAGCAGCTCCCTTGGGGCGAGTAGCTCCTACGAGCAGTACTTC,CASSSLGASSSYEQYF
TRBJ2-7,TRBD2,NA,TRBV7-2,TGTGCCAGCAGCTTCACTAGCGGGAGCTACGAGCAGTACTTC,CASSFTSGSYEQYF
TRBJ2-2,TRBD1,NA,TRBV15,TGTGCCACCAGCAGGAGGACAGGGGCGAACACCGGGGAGCTGTTTTTT,CATSRRTGANTGELFF
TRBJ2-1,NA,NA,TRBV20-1,TGCAGTGTCGAAAGACCGGGGGAGCAGTTCTTC,CSVERPGEQFF
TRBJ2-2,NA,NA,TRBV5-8,TGTGCCAGCAGCAACGGGGGAGCGGCCGGGGAGCTGTTTTTT,CASSNGGAAGELFF
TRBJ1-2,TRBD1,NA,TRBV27,TGTGCCAGCAGTCCCCGGACAGGTTCTAACTATGGCTACACCTTC,CASSPRTGSNYGYTF
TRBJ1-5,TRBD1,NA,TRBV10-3,TGTGCCATCAGTGACGGACAGGTCCTGGGAAATCAGCCCCAGCATTTT,CAISDGQVLGNQPQHF
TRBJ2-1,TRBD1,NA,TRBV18,TGTGCCAGCACCTTGACAGGGGGGCATGGTCAGGGAACCTTCAATGAGCAGTTCTTC,CASTLTGGHGQGTFNEQFF
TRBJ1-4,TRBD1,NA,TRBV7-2,TGTGCCAGCAGCATGGGACAGGGAAACGAAAAACTGTTTTTT,CASSMGQGNEKLFF
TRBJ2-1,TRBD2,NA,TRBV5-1,TGCGCCAGCAGCTTGGCCCCTAGCGGGAGGGCGGGTGAGCAGTTCTTC,CASSLAPSGRAGEQFF
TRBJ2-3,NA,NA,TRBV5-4,TGTGCCAGCAGCCGCGGGACAGTCCCTAGCACAGATACGCAGTATTTT,CASSRGTVPSTDTQYF
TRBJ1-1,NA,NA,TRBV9,TGTGCCAGCAGCGGCCCCGGACGTTACATGAACACTGAAGCTTTCTTT,CASSGPGRYMNTEAFF
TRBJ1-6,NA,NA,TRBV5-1,TGCGCCAGCAAACGGCAGGGAAGCTCCTATAATTCACCCCTCCACTTT,CASKRQGSSYNSPLHF
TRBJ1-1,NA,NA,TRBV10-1,TGCGCCAGCAGTGCAGGGTTGGGGACTGAAGCTTTCTTT,CASSAGLGTEAFF
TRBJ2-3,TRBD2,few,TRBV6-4,TGTGCCAGCAGTGACAGCGGGGGGGCCACAGATACGCAGTATTTT,CASSDSGGATDTQYF
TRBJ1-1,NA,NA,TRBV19,TGTGCCAGTAGCGGGCGGGCTGAAGCTTTCTTT,CASSGRAEAFF
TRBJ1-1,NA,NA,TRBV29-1,TGCAGCGTTGCAGACAGGAAGGGGAACACTGAAGCTTTCTTT,CSVADRKGNTEAFF
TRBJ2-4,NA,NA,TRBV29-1,TGCAGCGTTGAAAGGGGACAAAGCCCCTTAAACATTCAGTACTTC,CSVERGQSPLNIQYF
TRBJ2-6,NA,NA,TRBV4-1,TGCGCCAGCAGCCAAGGCGAGGTTTCAGGGGCCAACGTCCTGACTTTC,CASSQGEVSGANVLTF
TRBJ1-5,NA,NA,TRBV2,TGTGCCAGCAGGGGAGTAGGGGGAGGGCAGCCCCAGCATTTT,CASRGVGGGQPQHF
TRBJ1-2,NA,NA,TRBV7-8,TGTGCCAGCAGCTTAGCTCTGGCAGGGGATGGCTACACCTTC,CASSLALAGDGYTF
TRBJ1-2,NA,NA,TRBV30,TGTGCCTGGAGTGCGGGTCTACTTAACTATGGCTACACCTTC,CAWSAGLLNYGYTF
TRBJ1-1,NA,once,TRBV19,TGTGCCAGTAGTATAGATGGCAGTCCTTCAGCTGAAGCTTTCTTT,CASSIDGSPSAEAFF
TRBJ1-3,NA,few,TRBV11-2,TGTGCCAGCAGCTTTTCGGTCGAAGTGGGAAACACCATATATTTT,CASSFSVEVGNTIYF
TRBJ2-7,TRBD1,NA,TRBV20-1,TGCAGTGCGTCAGGGGGCCGAACGCAGTACTTC,CSASGGRTQYF
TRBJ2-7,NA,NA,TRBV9,TGTGCCAGCAGCGCCGGCCCCACCTACGAGCAGTACTTC,CASSAGPTYEQYF
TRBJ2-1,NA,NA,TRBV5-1,TGCGCCAGCAGCTTGGTTCTGGGAATGGGATACAATGAGCAGTTCTTC,CASSLVLGMGYNEQFF